What follows is one TCR beta chain and its context. As yet, its antigen is unknown. This sample is part of a study of cytomegalovirus exposure and HLA in healthy donors. The study, taken as a whole, reports: Cytomegalovirus status, reportedly, was diagnosed with high specificity and sensitivity by the classifier. The tendency of first-cohort TCR clusters to co-occur in the 90 to 150 validation repertoires was the finding of a later analysis.

CDR3 length: 15 amino acids. With V trimmed by 8 bases and J by 3 bases, 7 bases remained unmatched. The germline CDR1 and CDR2 sequences are ENHRY and SYGVKD. Data came from immunoSEQ multiplex PCR; TCRdb stores just in-frame clones and leaves some out. The sample yields under 50,000 clones, roughly 94% seen once. The material sequenced was PBMCs. The source is a young woman in good health and CMV-seropositive. The chain couples TRBV10-3 to TRBJ2-3; 11 bases match TRBD1. CDR3 sequence reads: CAIVSDRGRTDTQYF. The CDR3, as DNA: TGTGCCATCGTCTCGGACAGGGGGCGGACAGATACGCAGTATTTT.